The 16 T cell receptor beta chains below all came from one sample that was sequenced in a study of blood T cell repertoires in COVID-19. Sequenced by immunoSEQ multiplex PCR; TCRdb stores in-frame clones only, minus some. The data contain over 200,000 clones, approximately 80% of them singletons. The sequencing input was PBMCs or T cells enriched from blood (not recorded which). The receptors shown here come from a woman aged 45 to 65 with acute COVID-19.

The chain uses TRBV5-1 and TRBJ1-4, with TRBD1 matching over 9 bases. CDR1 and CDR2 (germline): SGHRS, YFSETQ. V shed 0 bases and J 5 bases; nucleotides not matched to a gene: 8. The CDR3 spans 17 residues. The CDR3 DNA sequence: TGCGCCAGCAGCTTGGATATTACAGGGGGCATAAATGAAAAACTGTTTTTT. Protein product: CASSLDITGGINEKLFF. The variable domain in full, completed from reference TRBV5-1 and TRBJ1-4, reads KAGVTQTPRYLIKTRGQQVTLSCSPISGHRSVSWYQQTPGQGLQFLFEYFSETQRNKGNFPGRFSGRQFSNSRSEMNVSTLELGDSALYLCASSLDITGGINEKLFFGSGTQLSVL.

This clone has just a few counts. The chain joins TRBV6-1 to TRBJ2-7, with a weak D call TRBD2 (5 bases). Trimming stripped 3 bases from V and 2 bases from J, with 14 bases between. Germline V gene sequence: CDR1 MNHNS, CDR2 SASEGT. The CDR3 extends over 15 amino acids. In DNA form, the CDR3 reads TGTGCCAGCAGTGATATAGGCGTCGGGGCCTACGAGCAGTACTTC. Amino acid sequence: CASSDIGVGAYEQYF.

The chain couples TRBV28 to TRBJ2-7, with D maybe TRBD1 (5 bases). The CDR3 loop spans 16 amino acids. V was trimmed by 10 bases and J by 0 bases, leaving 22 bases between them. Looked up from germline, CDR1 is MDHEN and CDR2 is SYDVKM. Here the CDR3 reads CATDALRDKSSYEQYF. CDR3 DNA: TGTGCCACCGACGCCCTCAGGGATAAGAGCTCCTACGAGCAGTACTTC.

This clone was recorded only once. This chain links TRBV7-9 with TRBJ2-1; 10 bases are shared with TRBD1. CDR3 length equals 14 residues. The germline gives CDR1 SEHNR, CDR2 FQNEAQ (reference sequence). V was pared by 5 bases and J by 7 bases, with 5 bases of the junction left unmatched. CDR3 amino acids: CASSGQGVRNEQFF. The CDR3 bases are TGTGCCAGCAGCGGACAGGGGGTGAGGAATGAGCAGTTCTTC.

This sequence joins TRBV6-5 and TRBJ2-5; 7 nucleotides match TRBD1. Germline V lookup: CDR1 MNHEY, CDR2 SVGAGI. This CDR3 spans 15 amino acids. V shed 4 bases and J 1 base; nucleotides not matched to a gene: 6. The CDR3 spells CASSSPSGGQETQYF. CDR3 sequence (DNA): TGTGCCAGCAGTTCCCCCTCAGGGGGCCAAGAGACCCAGTACTTC.

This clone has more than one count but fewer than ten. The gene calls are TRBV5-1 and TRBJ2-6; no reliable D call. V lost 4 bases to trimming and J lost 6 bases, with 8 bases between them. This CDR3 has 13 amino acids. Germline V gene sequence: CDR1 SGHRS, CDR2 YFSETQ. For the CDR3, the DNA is TGCGCCAGCAGCACACACGAGGCCAACGTCCTGACTTTC. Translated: CASSTHEANVLTF.

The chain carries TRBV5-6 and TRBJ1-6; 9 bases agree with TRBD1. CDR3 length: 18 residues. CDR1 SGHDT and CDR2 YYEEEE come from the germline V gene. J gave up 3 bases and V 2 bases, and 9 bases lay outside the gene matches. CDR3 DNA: TGTGCCAGCAGCTTAGGACCGGGACAGGGTCACTATAATTCACCCCTCCACTTT. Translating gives CASSLGPGQGHYNSPLHF.

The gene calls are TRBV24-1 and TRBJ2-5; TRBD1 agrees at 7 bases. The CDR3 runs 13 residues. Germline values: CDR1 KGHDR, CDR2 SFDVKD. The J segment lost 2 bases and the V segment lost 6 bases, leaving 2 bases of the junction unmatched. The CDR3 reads CATSTGAQETQYF. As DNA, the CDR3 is TGTGCCACCAGTACAGGGGCGCAAGAGACCCAGTACTTC.

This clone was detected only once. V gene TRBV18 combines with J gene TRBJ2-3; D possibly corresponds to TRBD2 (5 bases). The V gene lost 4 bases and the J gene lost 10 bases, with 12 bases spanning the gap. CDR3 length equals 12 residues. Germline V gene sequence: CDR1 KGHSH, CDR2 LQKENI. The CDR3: CASSQGDPSQYF. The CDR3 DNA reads TGTGCCAGCTCACAGGGAGATCCATCGCAGTATTTT.

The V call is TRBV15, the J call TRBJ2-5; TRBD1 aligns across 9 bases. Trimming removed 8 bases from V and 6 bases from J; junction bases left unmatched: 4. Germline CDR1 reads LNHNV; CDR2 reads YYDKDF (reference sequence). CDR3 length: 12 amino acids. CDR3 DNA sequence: TGTGCCACCGGGACAGGGTCAAAGACCCAGTACTTC. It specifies CATGTGSKTQYF. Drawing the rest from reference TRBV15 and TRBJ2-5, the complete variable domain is DAMVIQNPRYQVTQFGKPVTLSCSQTLNHNVMYWYQQKSSQAPKLLFHYYDKDFNNEADTPDNFQSRRPNTSFCFLDIRSPGLGDTAMYLCATGTGSKTQYFGPGTRLLVL.

The CDR3 spells CASSARQGYGYTF. CDR3 bases: TGTGCCAGCAGTGCCCGCCAGGGCTATGGCTACACCTTC. This sequence joins TRBV12-3 or TRBV12-4 and TRBJ1-2; D possibly corresponds to TRBD1 (5 bases). This CDR3 contains 13 residues. V was trimmed by 5 bases and J by 4 bases, leaving 11 bases between them.

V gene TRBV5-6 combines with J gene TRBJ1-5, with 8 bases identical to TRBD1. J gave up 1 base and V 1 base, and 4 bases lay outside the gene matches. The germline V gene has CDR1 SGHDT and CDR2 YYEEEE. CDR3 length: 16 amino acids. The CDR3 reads CASSLYRDRSNQPQHF. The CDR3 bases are TGTGCCAGCAGCTTGTATAGGGACAGGAGCAATCAGCCCCAGCATTTT.

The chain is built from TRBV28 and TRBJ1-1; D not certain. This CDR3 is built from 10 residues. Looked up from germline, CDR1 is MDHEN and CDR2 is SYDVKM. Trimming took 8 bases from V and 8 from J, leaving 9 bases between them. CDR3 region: CASGGLEAFF. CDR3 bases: TGTGCCAGCGGTGGACTCGAAGCTTTCTTT.

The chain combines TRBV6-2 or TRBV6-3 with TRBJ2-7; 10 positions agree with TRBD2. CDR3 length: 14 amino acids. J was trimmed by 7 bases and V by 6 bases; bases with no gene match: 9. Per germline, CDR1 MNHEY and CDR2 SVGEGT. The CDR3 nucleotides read TGTGCCAGCAGCCCCGGGACTAGCGTAAGAGAGCAGTACTTC. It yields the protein CASSPGTSVREQYF.

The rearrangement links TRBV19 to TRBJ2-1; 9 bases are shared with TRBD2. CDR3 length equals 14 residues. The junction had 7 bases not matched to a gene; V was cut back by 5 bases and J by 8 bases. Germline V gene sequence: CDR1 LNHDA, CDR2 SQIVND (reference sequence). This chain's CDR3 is CASSFGGRGDEQFF. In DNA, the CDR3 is TGTGCCAGTAGTTTTGGCGGGAGGGGAGATGAGCAGTTCTTC. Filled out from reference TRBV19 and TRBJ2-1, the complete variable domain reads DGGITQSPKYLFRKEGQNVTLSCEQNLNHDAMYWYRQDPGQGLRLIYYSQIVNDFQKGDIAEGYSVSREKKESFPLTVTSAQKNPTAFYLCASSFGGRGDEQFFGPGTRLTVL.

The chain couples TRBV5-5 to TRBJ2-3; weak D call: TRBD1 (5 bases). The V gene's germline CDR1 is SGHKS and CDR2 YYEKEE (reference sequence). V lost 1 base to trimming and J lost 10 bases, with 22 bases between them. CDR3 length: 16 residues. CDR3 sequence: CASSLISTLHSRAQYF. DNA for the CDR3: TGTGCCAGCAGCTTGATCTCCACCTTGCATTCCAGGGCGCAGTATTTT.